Listed here are 14 T cell receptor beta chains from one sample, sequenced in a study of early T cells in non-severe SARS-CoV-2 infection. TCRdb reanalysed the 5' RACE reads using MiXCR and keeps one entry per CDR3 protein. The sample yields roughly 48,000 distinct CDR3 sequences, less than 4.5% seen once. Sequenced: whole blood. All receptors come from an adult who was a healthcare worker with PCR-confirmed SARS-CoV-2 infection or an uninfected control (not recorded which).

This clonotype turned up a few times. The CDR3 nucleotides are TGTGCCAGCAGTCCAGAGACTGGGTTAAACACTGAAGCTTTCTTT. Protein product: CASSPETGLNTEAFF. V gene TRBV11-3 combines with J gene TRBJ1-1, with D unclear. The CDR3 is 15 residues long. Trimming cost V 6 bases and J 2 bases, with 16 bases left between them. CDR1 is SGHNT, CDR2 YENEEA, per germline.

This clonotype was observed at least ten times. The chain links TRBV6-1 to TRBJ2-7; 9 bases map to TRBD1. In germline, CDR1 is MNHNS, CDR2 SASEGT. The ends lost 8 bases at V and 3 bases at J; junction bases unmatched: 5. This CDR3 has 13 residues. The CDR3 DNA sequence: TGTGCCAGCGGAGGACAGGGGTTCTACGAGCAGTACTTC. Its protein product is CASGGQGFYEQYF.

This clonotype was seen more than once but under ten times. J is TRBJ2-3 and V is TRBV9; D not certain. The CDR3 extends over 12 amino acids. Germline V gene lookup returns CDR1 SGDLS and CDR2 YYNGEE. Trimming took off 0 bases at V and 4 bases at J, with 3 bases between the two ends. The CDR3 loop reads CASSVDPDTQYF. CDR3 in DNA: TGTGCCAGCAGCGTAGACCCAGATACGCAGTATTTT.

This clonotype was found many times. The chain links TRBV27 to TRBJ1-1; D remains ambiguous. The V end lost 6 bases, the J end lost 1 base, and 15 bases lay between the germline ends. The CDR3 runs to 15 residues. Germline CDR1 and CDR2: MNHEY and SMNVEV (reference sequence). In DNA form, the CDR3 reads TGTGCCAGCAGCTCGATCTCCGTTTCGAACACTGAAGCTTTCTTT. Translating it yields CASSSISVSNTEAFF.

The chain carries TRBV29-1 and TRBJ2-3; the D is unclear. The CDR3 is 10 amino acids. Germline V CDR1 and CDR2: SQVTM, ANQGSEA. The germline V and J ends were trimmed by 8 bases and 5 bases, with 8 bases remaining between them. DNA of the CDR3: TGCAGCCTTTTCCTAGATACGCAGTATTTT. It encodes CSLFLDTQYF.

This clonotype was observed many times. DNA for the CDR3: TGCACCAGCAGCCAAGGGCTAGCGGGGGGGCCCTCCTACGAGCAGTACTTC. It translates to CTSSQGLAGGPSYEQYF. The rearrangement joins TRBV1 to TRBJ2-7; the table's TRBD2 call for D was not verified on the DNA. TRBV1 is noted as a pseudogene. This CDR3 has 17 residues.

This clonotype was picked up many times. The CDR3 spells CASSMETASKEQYF. The CDR3 coding sequence is TGTGCCAGTAGTATGGAGACAGCGAGTAAGGAGCAGTACTTC. The rearrangement joins TRBV19 to TRBJ2-7; D is possibly TRBD1 (5 bases). V was shortened by 3 bases and J by 7 bases, with 16 bases between the two germline ends. The CDR3 loop spans 14 amino acids. From germline, CDR1 is LNHDA and CDR2 SQIVND (reference sequence).

This clonotype came up many times. The J gene is TRBJ2-1, the V gene TRBV6-1, with 9 bases fitting TRBD1. V shed 6 bases and J 4 bases; nucleotides not matched to a gene: 13. Germline loops: CDR1 MNHNS, CDR2 SASEGT. This CDR3 has 17 amino acids. This CDR3 reads CASRWTGVSLLYNEQFF. CDR3 bases: TGTGCCAGCAGGTGGACAGGGGTAAGCCTTCTGTACAATGAGCAGTTCTTC.

The sample holds a few counts of this clonotype. This chain connects TRBV10-3 to TRBJ2-1, with a tentative D call TRBD2 (6 bases). The CDR3 has 18 amino acids. CDR1 and CDR2 (germline): ENHRY, SYGVKD. The V end lost 2 bases, the J end lost 4 bases, and 21 bases lay between the germline ends. As DNA, the CDR3 is TGTGCCATCAGTGAGGGGTCCACTGGGCGGGGCCTGTACAATGAGCAGTTCTTC. Translating it yields CAISEGSTGRGLYNEQFF.

This clonotype was recorded at least ten times. The gene calls are TRBV20-1 and TRBJ2-3, with TRBD2 matching 11 bases. Germline V gives CDR1 DFQATT, CDR2 SNEGSKA (reference sequence). After removal of 2 bases from V and 0 bases from J, the junction contained 7 bases not matched to a gene. The CDR3 has 17 amino acids. CDR3 DNA sequence: TGCAGTGCTAGATGGACTAGCGGGCCATATAGCACAGATACGCAGTATTTT. This gives the protein CSARWTSGPYSTDTQYF.

This clonotype was observed many times. The genes are TRBV7-2 and TRBJ1-2, with D possibly TRBD1 on 5 matching bases. Trimming cost V 3 bases and J 4 bases, with 6 bases left between them. CDR1 is SGHTA and CDR2 is FQGNSA in the germline V gene. The CDR3 runs 12 residues. This CDR3 reads CASSFDSYGYTF. The CDR3 DNA is TGTGCCAGCAGCTTTGACAGCTATGGCTACACCTTC.

This clonotype was counted at least ten times. V gene TRBV10-3 combines with J gene TRBJ2-3; possible D gene TRBD1, 6 bases. The germline V and J ends were trimmed by 6 bases and 0 bases, with 10 bases remaining between them. The length of the CDR3 is 14 residues. The germline V gene encodes CDR1 ENHRY and CDR2 SYGVKD. CDR3 amino acids: CAISPRGSTDTQYF. Written as DNA, the CDR3 is TGTGCCATCAGCCCTAGGGGGAGCACAGATACGCAGTATTTT.

This clonotype occurred many times. The rearrangement uses TRBV9 and TRBJ2-5; weak D call: TRBD1 (6 bases). CDR3 length: 14 amino acids. V lost 0 bases to trimming and J lost 1 base, with 7 bases between them. Germline V gene sequence: CDR1 SGDLS, CDR2 YYNGEE. CDR3 DNA sequence: TGTGCCAGCAGCGTAGGACAGGCCCAAGAGACCCAGTACTTC. Residues: CASSVGQAQETQYF. Full variable domain (missing parts from reference TRBV9 and TRBJ2-5): DSGVTQTPKHLITATGQRVTLRCSPRSGDLSVYWYQQSLDQGLQFLIQYYNGEERAKGNILERFSAQQFPDLHSELNLSSLELGDSALYFCASSVGQAQETQYFGPGTRLLVL.

This clonotype was seen only a few times. The rearrangement uses TRBV30 and TRBJ1-2; D not certain. The CDR3 has 12 amino acids. The germline V gene encodes CDR1 GTSNPN and CDR2 SVGIG (reference sequence). V dropped 5 bases and J dropped 8 bases, with 15 bases sitting between them. The CDR3 sequence is CAWVSGPGGYTF. The DNA for the CDR3 is TGTGCCTGGGTTTCAGGCCCAGGAGGCTACACCTTC.